Described below is a single T cell receptor beta chain sequence and its context. What it binds is unknown. The data derive from a study of beta chain features in type 1 diabetes. Study findings and constraints: All four CD4+ subsets from Type 1 diabetes patients carried moderately but significantly shorter TCRB CDR3s.

V dropped 5 bases and J dropped 7; count of bases not matched to a gene: 6. This CDR3 is 15 amino acids long. The germline V gene has CDR1 MDHEN and CDR2 SYDVKM. Expressed TCRB transcripts were sequenced after all isolated RNA was converted to cDNA. Generated by immunoSEQ multiplex PCR, the TCRdb table keeps only in-frame clones and is missing some. This table has 150,000 to 200,000 clones, around 9% appearing once. The receptor was derived from a woman aged 30 to 39 with type 1 diabetes. This rearrangement joins TRBV28 to TRBJ2-2; 11 positions match TRBD1. The source material was central memory CD4+ T cells from blood. The CDR3 is CASSPRDRGIGELFF. DNA for the CDR3: TGTGCCAGCAGTCCCCGGGACAGGGGGATCGGGGAGCTGTTTTTT.